The clone carrying this T cell receptor (beta chain) was picked up a small number of times. The data derive from a study of blood T cell repertoires in COVID-19. Looking at the study overall: Material from acute and convalescent COVID-19 was sourced from the United States, Italy and Spain.

Method: immunoSEQ multiplex PCR; TCRdb's copy keeps in-frame clones and lacks some. In the table there are approximately 210,000 clones, about 90% of which are singletons. The sample comprised peripheral blood. This receptor was identified in a woman aged 70-85 years with acute or convalescent COVID-19.

In nucleotides, the CDR3 is TGTGCCAGCAGCCGACAGGGGGAATCACCCCTCCACTTT. Translation gives CASSRQGESPLHF. The J gene is TRBJ1-6, the V gene TRBV5-4; 9 bases are a match to TRBD1. The CDR3 loop spans 13 amino acids. Germline assignment: CDR1 SGHNT and CDR2 YYREEE (reference sequence). J lost 10 bases, V lost 4 bases, and 3 bases had no gene match.